A single sample is the source of the 26 T cell receptor beta chains below, sequenced in a study of response to subunit inactivated influenza vaccine (dated 2018 in TCRdb). The library came from RT-PCR. Sequenced on an Illumina HiSeq 2500. The public sequencing data were trimmed at Q25 with fastp and processed into clonotypes with MiXCR by TCRdb, which kept only in-frame beta chains. Rows are combined by CDR3 protein, so each entry shows the most common genes and DNA. For this sample there are approximately 570,000 distinct CDR3 sequences; 7.6% appear just once. The ten largest clones capture 10% to 15% of the sample. The material sequenced was PBMCs from blood, taken roughly 24 months after vaccination. The receptors were sampled from a man in his fifties or sixties who received an inactivated influenza vaccine. Donor details come from another sample of the same person, matched by shared clones.

This clonotype appeared many times. The V gene is TRBV25-1, the J gene TRBJ1-6; 10 bases line up with TRBD1. The germline gives CDR1 MGHDK, CDR2 SYGVNS. This CDR3 contains 16 residues. V shed 9 bases, J shed 10 bases, and the junction held 15 bases outside the gene matches. The CDR3 nucleotides read TGTGCCAGTAGAAGCCCCTCGACAGGGGGCAGGTCACCCCTCCACTTT. This gives the protein CASRSPSTGGRSPLHF. Complete variable domain (other parts from reference TRBV25-1 and TRBJ1-6): EADIYQTPRYLVIGTGKKITLECSQTMGHDKMYWYQQDPGMELHLIHYSYGVNSTEKGDLSSESTVSRIRTEHFPLTLESARPSHTSQYLCASRSPSTGGRSPLHFGNGTRLTVT.

V usage is TRBV2 and J usage is TRBJ2-3; no reliable D call. CDR1 SNHLY and CDR2 FYNNEI come from the germline V gene. Trimming stripped 3 bases from V and 5 bases from J, with 6 bases between. CDR3 length equals 12 residues. The DNA of the CDR3 is TGTGCCAGCAGTGACTATGTAGATACGCAGTATTTT. Its translation is CASSDYVDTQYF.

This clonotype was counted a few times. The chain is built from TRBV7-8 and TRBJ2-5; D not resolved. With 0 bases removed from V and 1 base from J, the gap between germline ends came to 12 bases. CDR3 length: 16 amino acids. Germline V CDR1 and CDR2: SGHVS, FQNEAQ. The CDR3 bases are TGTGCCAGCAGCTTAGCGGTTGGTAGGACCCAAGAGACCCAGTACTTC. Protein sequence: CASSLAVGRTQETQYF.

This clonotype showed up just once. The chain uses TRBV4-2 and TRBJ2-5; 7 bases match TRBD2. Germline V gives CDR1 LGHNA, CDR2 YNFKEQ. V gave up 1 base and J gave up 2 bases; unmatched junction bases: 4. This CDR3 comprises 15 residues. CDR3 loop: CASSQGVGGQETQYF. CDR3 nucleotide sequence: TGTGCCAGCAGCCAAGGGGTGGGGGGGCAAGAGACCCAGTACTTC.

There are a few counts of this clonotype. The chain links TRBV18 to TRBJ2-1; 9 nucleotides agree with TRBD2. CDR1 is KGHSH, CDR2 LQKENI, per germline. CDR3 size: 16 residues. The V and J ends lost 3 bases and 5 bases, in that order; junction bases with no gene match: 8. Written as DNA, the CDR3 is TGTGCCAGCTCACCGGTGCGGGAGGGCCGTAACAATGAGCAGTTCTTC. Encoded protein: CASSPVREGRNNEQFF.

This clonotype was picked up a small number of times. The rearrangement joins TRBV12-3 or TRBV12-4 to TRBJ2-3; possible D gene TRBD1, 6 bases. V lost 5 bases and J 2 bases, leaving 11 bases between the germline ends. The CDR3 contains 14 residues. The CDR3 DNA is TGTGCCAGCAGTGCAGGGGAGCACACAGATACGCAGTATTTT. It encodes CASSAGEHTDTQYF.

This clonotype has just a few counts. The V gene is TRBV10-3, the J gene TRBJ1-6, with unresolved D. Germline CDR1 is ENHRY and CDR2 is SYGVKD. The V and J ends lost 8 bases and 7 bases respectively, with 15 bases between them. The CDR3 contains 14 residues. The CDR3 here is CAILEDGKNSPLHF. DNA for the CDR3: TGTGCCATCCTTGAGGACGGGAAGAATTCACCCCTCCACTTT.

Details on this clonotype: A much larger clonotype is one base distant, so this may be a read error. The rearrangement uses TRBV5-1 and TRBJ2-7; tentative D call: TRBD2 (6 bases). Trimming took off 1 base at V and 7 bases at J, with 21 bases between the two ends. Germline assignment: CDR1 SGHRS and CDR2 YFSETQ. CDR3 size: 16 residues. The CDR3 sequence is CASSLYPGLGIGEQYF. CDR3 nucleotides: TGCGCCAGCAGCTTGTATCCGGGACTGGGTATAGGTGAGCAGTACTTC.

This clonotype occurred a few times. This chain uses TRBV20-1 with TRBJ2-1, with D perhaps TRBD2 (5 bases). CDR3 length: 14 residues. Germline loops: CDR1 DFQATT, CDR2 SNEGSKA (reference sequence). The germline V and J ends were trimmed by 2 bases and 5 bases, with 13 bases remaining between them. CDR3 nucleotides: TGCAGTGCTAGACTAGCTAGTATCCACAATGAGCAGTTCTTC. Protein: CSARLASIHNEQFF.

The chain carries TRBV20-1 and TRBJ2-2; maybe TRBD2 (6 bases). CDR1 is DFQATT and CDR2 is SNEGSKA in the germline V gene (reference sequence). CDR3 length equals 18 residues. V was clipped by 5 bases and J by 3 bases, with 25 bases between them. CDR3 sequence (DNA): TGCAGTGCTGGGTTGGGGGGAGAAGGCTTTCTGGACACCGGGGAGCTGTTTTTT. Translating gives CSAGLGGEGFLDTGELFF.

This rearrangement joins TRBV6-1 to TRBJ2-3, with 11 bases identical to TRBD2. The CDR3 totals 16 residues. Per the germline V gene, CDR1 is MNHNS and CDR2 is SASEGT. J lost 2 bases, V lost 5 bases, and 6 bases had no gene match. The CDR3 reads CASSSLAGGLTDTQYF. DNA of the CDR3: TGTGCCAGCAGTAGTCTAGCGGGAGGTCTCACAGATACGCAGTATTTT.

This chain connects TRBV5-8 to TRBJ1-1; unclear D gene. The CDR3 covers 14 residues. V gave up 5 bases and J gave up 0 bases, with 11 bases separating them. Per the germline V gene, CDR1 is SGHTS and CDR2 is YDEGEE. This CDR3 reads CASRLTAVNTEAFF. CDR3 bases: TGTGCCAGCAGACTTACGGCGGTGAACACTGAAGCTTTCTTT. Using reference TRBV5-8 and TRBJ1-1 for the parts outside the CDR3, the full variable domain is EAGVTQSPTHLIKTRGQQATLRCSPISGHTSVYWYQQALGLGLQFLLWYDEGEERNRGNFPPRFSGRQFPNYSSELNVNALELEDSALYLCASRLTAVNTEAFFGQGTRLTVV.

The chain employs TRBV7-3 and TRBJ2-3; weak D call: TRBD1 (6 bases). Germline V lookup: CDR1 SGHTA, CDR2 FQGTGA. This CDR3 has 15 amino acids. The V end was cut by 5 bases, the J end by 1 base, with 13 bases between. The CDR3 here is CASSQDSHGTDTQYF. DNA for the CDR3: TGTGCCAGCAGCCAGGACAGCCACGGCACAGATACGCAGTATTTT.

This clonotype occurred a few times. The chain joins TRBV18 to TRBJ2-5; the D gene could be TRBD1 or TRBD2 (5 bases each). This CDR3 spans 14 amino acids. The V and J ends lost 0 bases and 4 bases respectively, with 9 bases between them. Germline V gene lookup returns CDR1 KGHSH and CDR2 LQKENI. CDR3 DNA sequence: TGTGCCAGCTCACCACCTCCGGGGCGAGAGACCCAGTACTTC. Translated: CASSPPPGRETQYF.

This clonotype was counted many times. The chain is built from TRBV7-9 and TRBJ1-1; 8 bases match TRBD1. The germline V gene has CDR1 SEHNR and CDR2 FQNEAQ (reference sequence). The V gene end was trimmed by 1 base and the J gene end by 9 bases; junction bases not matched to a gene: 4. This CDR3 is 13 amino acids long. CDR3 nucleotide sequence: TGTGCCAGCAGCTTAGACTGGACAGGGAAAGCTTTCTTT. Its protein product is CASSLDWTGKAFF.

V usage is TRBV6-5 and J usage is TRBJ2-6; D remains ambiguous. The CDR3 has 18 residues. The V gene lost 2 bases and the J gene lost 4 bases, with 18 bases spanning the gap. The germline V gene has CDR1 MNHEY and CDR2 SVGAGI. The DNA for the CDR3 is TGTGCCAGCAGTTACGTGTCAGCCGGGCCTCTAGGGGCCAACGTCCTGACTTTC. Amino acid sequence: CASSYVSAGPLGANVLTF.

This clonotype was counted only a few times. The chain couples TRBV5-1 to TRBJ2-1; tentative D call: TRBD1 (7 bases). The CDR3 spans 15 residues. Germline loops: CDR1 SGHRS, CDR2 YFSETQ. Trimming left V 0 bases short and J 6 bases short, with 13 bases between. CDR3 region: CASSLGQGEVNEQFF. The CDR3, as DNA: TGCGCCAGCAGCTTGGGTCAGGGGGAGGTCAATGAGCAGTTCTTC.

This clonotype was detected many times. J is TRBJ2-6 and V is TRBV14, with D possibly called TRBD1 or TRBD2 (5 bases each). Germline V lookup: CDR1 SGHDN, CDR2 FVKESK. The V end was cut by 4 bases, the J end by 2 bases, with 12 bases between. The CDR3 extends over 16 amino acids. The CDR3 spells CASSLNRDPGANVLTF. DNA for the CDR3: TGTGCCAGCAGCCTTAACCGGGACCCTGGGGCCAACGTCCTGACTTTC.

This clonotype was picked up many times. V and J are TRBV12-3 or TRBV12-4 and TRBJ2-3; either TRBD1 or TRBD2 may supply D (5 bases each). This CDR3 region has 13 residues. V gave up 6 bases and J gave up 4 bases, with 11 bases separating them. In DNA form, the CDR3 reads TGTGCCAGCAGGGGACGGAGTGCAGATACGCAGTATTTT. Its translation is CASRGRSADTQYF.

This clonotype was counted between two and nine times. The rearrangement links TRBV3-1 to TRBJ2-3; 11 bases fit TRBD2. This CDR3 is 19 amino acids long. CDR1 is LGHDT and CDR2 is YNNKEL in the germline V gene (reference sequence). V lost 4 bases and J lost 5; bases outside the gene matches: 17. CDR3 nucleotide sequence: TGTGCCAGCAGCCCGCGGACTAGCGGGTTTCCTCCTGCAGGAGATACGCAGTATTTT. This translates into CASSPRTSGFPPAGDTQYF.

This clonotype has a handful of counts. The V and J genes are TRBV28 and TRBJ1-2; 9 positions match TRBD1. There are 14 residues in the CDR3. The V gene end was trimmed by 4 bases and the J gene end by 6 bases; junction bases not matched to a gene: 6. CDR1 is MDHEN and CDR2 is SYDVKM in the germline V gene. CDR3 coding DNA: TGTGCCAGCAGTTCCCGGGACAGGGTTCATGGCTACACCTTC. This codes for CASSSRDRVHGYTF.

The chain couples TRBV7-2 to TRBJ2-1; TRBD1 or TRBD2 may be the D gene (5 bases each). This CDR3 region has 15 residues. Between the trimmed V and J ends, which lost 7 bases and 2 bases, there was a span of 15 bases. Germline values: CDR1 SGHTA, CDR2 FQGNSA. This CDR3 is CASTETGTTYNEQFF. In nucleotides, the CDR3 is TGTGCCAGCACCGAAACCGGGACCACCTACAATGAGCAGTTCTTC.

To note about this clonotype: A much larger clone lies one base from this, so it may be a read error. This chain joins TRBV28 and TRBJ2-1; 7 nucleotides align to TRBD1. Per germline, CDR1 MDHEN and CDR2 SYDVKM. The CDR3 totals 14 residues. CDR3 sequence reads: CTTKDRETYNEQFF. The CDR3 DNA is TGTACCACCAAAGACAGGGAGACCTACAATGAGCAGTTCTTC.

A few counts support this clonotype. The chain has TRBV28 and TRBJ2-7; possibly TRBD2 for D (6 bases). The germline CDR1 and CDR2 sequences are MDHEN and SYDVKM. CDR3 length equals 15 residues. Trimming pared 5 bases from V and 0 bases from J, leaving 14 bases between. The CDR3 reads CASSPGAGASYEQYF. CDR3 bases: TGTGCCAGCAGTCCGGGAGCGGGCGCCTCCTACGAGCAGTACTTC.

The chain has TRBV7-9 and TRBJ2-7; no clear D gene. V was clipped by 1 base and J by 2 bases, with 12 bases between them. There are 15 residues in the CDR3. Germline values: CDR1 SEHNR, CDR2 FQNEAQ (reference sequence). The CDR3 reads CASSLVGRTAYEQYF. CDR3 nucleotides: TGTGCCAGCAGCTTAGTGGGCAGGACCGCCTACGAGCAGTACTTC.

V usage is TRBV5-1 and J usage is TRBJ2-1; D is possibly TRBD1 or TRBD2 (5 bases each). Germline values: CDR1 SGHRS, CDR2 YFSETQ. The CDR3 has 14 amino acids. Trimming pared 7 bases from V and 2 bases from J, leaving 13 bases between. In DNA, the CDR3 is TGCGCCAGCCGTCCGGGACCAACCTACAATGAGCAGTTCTTC. This sequence encodes CASRPGPTYNEQFF.